This T cell receptor (beta chain) was recovered during a study of T-cell reconstitution after alpha-beta-depleted transplantation in children. Germline lookup yields CDR1 LGHDT and CDR2 YNNKEL (reference sequence). The CDR3 totals 15 residues. Deletions cut 8 bases from V and 3 bases from J, with 17 bases between. Notes on this clonotype: Antigen unknown.

The TCRbeta library was prepared with unique molecular identifiers. MiXCR was run by TCRdb on the PCR reads, yielding one entry per CDR3 protein. The data hold over 200,000 distinct CDR3 sequences, with around 7.7% observed a single time. General observations from the study: At day 60, the high TCRbeta diversity found in some patients originated from recipient T cells and thymic progenitors that had survived. Reportedly, only several hundred clones from non-depleted graft cells drove alpha-beta T-cell counts at about two months. Once a year had passed after transplant, T-cell counts and diversity came mostly from newly produced T cells.

The genes are TRBV3-1 and TRBJ2-1; TRBD2 is a possible D gene (5 bases). The source of this sequence is a male patient between 2 and 10 years old who had a stem cell transplant for acute myeloid leukemia, so the T cells may come from the graft donor. The sample was PBMCs, mostly from graft donor cells, taken 360 days after TCRalphabeta/CD19-depleted stem cell transplant. In nucleotides, the CDR3 is TGTGCCAGCTCCCAAGCTAGCAGGAACTACAATGAGCAGTTCTTC. This encodes CASSQASRNYNEQFF.